The entry below describes one T cell receptor (beta chain). Its specific antigen is unknown. No much larger clonotype is one base removed from it; base qualities were not supplied. The collaborating institutions used their own protocols to collect whole blood in K2EDTA tubes. For TCRbeta analysis, collaborators shipped samples as frozen whole blood, isolated PBMCs, or DNA extracted from either of those sample types. The immunoSEQ Assay, a bias-controlled multiplex PCR, was used to amplify TCRbeta CDR3 regions from genomic DNA. The original methods were these. Within the assay, amplification of reference gene primers was used to estimate how many nucleated cells each sample contained. Sequence reads were collapsed and filtered to measure the absolute abundance of every unique TCRbeta CDR3 rearrangement. For each sample, productive Simpson clonality was calculated as the square root of Simpson's diversity index over productive rearrangements. TCRdb holds this immuneACCESS table with in-frame rearrangements only. Some clones are missing; in checked studies, unresolved V genes explain under half, and the rest has no known cause. Clone size and V and J calls were adopted from that table, with D and trimming inferred from the DNA. This sample gives around 120,000 clones in total; around nine tenths of them show up just once. The top ten clones comprise approximately 3.5% of the sample.

These data are taken from a study of blood T cell repertoires in COVID-19 (TCRdb year 2020). Some background on the complete study: Samples from collaborators originated in the United States, Italy and Spain and spanned both the acute and convalescent phases of COVID-19. The repertoires were released in a freely available public database intended as a resource for research on the immune response to SARS-CoV-2. Where HLA class I and class II types were available, the types were taken from metadata supplied by the sample provider, not from assay-based typing. Samples were obtained from the ongoing ImmuneRACE study (first 160 participants) and from over 1,000 subjects provided by 6 global collaborators. Nearly every sample came with metadata listing a de-identified subject ID, COVID-19 status, age in years and sex. The material from the prospective study consisted of cDNA or gDNA derived from T cells, B-cell-depleted T cells, or PBMCs. The dataset comprised deeply sampled blood TCRbeta repertoires from subjects exposed to, actively infected with, or recovered from COVID-19.

As encoded in the germline V gene, CDR1 is KGHSY while CDR2 is FQNENV. From the cysteine through the phenylalanine, the CDR3 covers 12 amino acids. Only the CDR3 part of the read is kept: 36 bases, read in frame from the first base. Trimming removed 4 bases from V and 13 bases from J; the gene matches leave 7 bases unexplained. What the research found in general, with its limitations: The amount of clinical and demographic metadata varied by source and participant and was provided uncurated.

The clonotype originates from a man in his fifties with active COVID-19. The sample comprised peripheral blood. The rearrangement combines TRBV16 with TRBJ2-1; TRBD1 matches 7 bases in the middle. The nucleotides are TGTGCCAGCAGCCGGACAGGTCGATCTCAGTTCTTC. It encodes CASSRTGRSQFF.